The entry that follows covers one T cell receptor (beta chain) sequence. Its antigen is still unknown. V was shortened by 3 bases and J by 0 bases, with 11 bases between the two germline ends. This CDR3 has 15 residues. The germline V gene encodes CDR1 ENHRY and CDR2 SYGVKD. The data derive from a study of shared clonotypes between healthy human individuals. Study in general: Two women and a few men aged 18 to 49 served as donors.

Every donor, a Caucasian adult, lived in Nashville, Tennessee. Study findings and constraints: The study drew on few donors, limiting represented genetic and exposure-history diversity.

Some clones are missing from TCRdb's copy, which holds only in-frame ones; the method was immunoSEQ multiplex PCR. In the table there are 2,500,000 or so clones, more than 90% of which are singletons. Sequencing used naive CD4+ T cells sorted from blood. The subset is: CD45RA+ positively selected. This receptor was identified in a man aged 18 to 29 in good health. The rearrangement links TRBV10-3 to TRBJ1-1; D gene unclear. The CDR3 DNA reads TGTGCCATCAGTGACCCGATCAGAGTGAACACTGAAGCTTTCTTT. Protein: CAISDPIRVNTEAFF.